The subject of this entry is one T cell receptor (beta chain). This clonotype was counted many times. It lacks a known antigen. No base-level quality is on record; no much larger clone is a single base apart. Library construction relied on RACE. Sequencing was carried out with a NextSeq 500. Library preparation attached unique molecular identifiers to individual cDNA molecules for quantitative, reproducible TCR counting. For every blood RNA sample, sequencing covered both the TCR alpha and TCR beta chains. As for the authors' bioinformatics: The median number of TCRs per sample was 95,638, ranging from about 20,000 to 690,600. V, J and CDR3 annotation of the TCR reads was carried out using the Decombinator software suite. For PS versus PT1 abundance plots, all samples were subsampled to the same number of TCRs (28,000). Expanded TCRs were defined as absent before sensitization and observed at least eight times at the 2-week time point. Starting from the raw public reads, TCRdb applied fastp trimming at Q25, assembled clones with MiXCR and retained in-frame beta chains. Every distinct CDR3 protein forms one entry, paired with its most common genes and DNA. These V and J calls originate from TCRdb's pipeline instead of the authors' own analysis. The sample data list hundreds of thousands of distinct CDR3 sequences, and roughly 6% of these were observed just once. The top ten clones comprise about 5.6% of the sample.

What this sample's time point label stands for: patch test 2, 6 weeks after DPC sensitization. Explained via the paper, the treatment or condition label denotes: therapeutic diphenylcyclopropenone sensitization with weekly scalp DPC. Blood at each patch-test visit was drawn before the patch test was applied. To be eligible, patients had to be aged 18 to 70, diagnosed with alopecia and judged suitable for DPC therapy, while pregnant patients were excluded. Total RNA was extracted from unfractionated whole blood that had been collected in Tempus Blood RNA tubes. This sample was included in a study of human T cells and chemical hapten exposure (dated by TCRdb to 2020 to 2022). Regarding the complete study: For sensitization, 2% DPC in acetone was applied to a roughly 2 cm by roughly 2 cm area of upper inner arm skin. Weekly therapeutic DPC doses were additionally applied to the scalp of patients throughout the approximately 23-week study period. Patch testing was done on the upper back using Finn chambers containing 0.01% DPC, and results were scored after 6 days according to International Contact Dermatitis Research Group standards. The mostly female patient cohort included alopecia areata with under or over 50% scalp involvement, alopecia totalis and alopecia universalis. Libraries were pooled for sequencing, and per-sample TCR yields varied mainly because of small differences in library volumes within the pool. Peripheral blood TCR repertoire changes were tracked in vivo in alopecia patients during primary and secondary sensitization to the hapten diphenylcyclopropenone (DPC). Patient blood was sampled pre-sensitization (week 0) and at 2, 6 and about 24 weeks after DPC sensitization. Approximately 28 alopecia patients gave blood for TCR sequencing at one to four time points (pre-sensitization, 2, 6 and 24 weeks).

Trimming at the junction amounts to 0 bases on V and 4 bases on J, and the germline ends lie 9 bases apart. The CDR3 runs 14 residues from the cysteine to the phenylalanine. CDR3 DNA is the only sequence kept; it has 42 bases, read in frame from the first base. Reading the germline V gene gives CDR1 LGHNA and CDR2 YNFKEQ. The paper as a whole reports these results and caveats: The number of PT1 expanded TCRs positively correlated with patch test score, significant at thresholds 8, 16 and 32 but not 4. The number of TCRs above 1 in 1000 frequency did not change with DPC sensitization; there was no evidence of global repertoire structure alterations. Expanded TCRs formed significantly more large CDR3 similarity clusters than pre-sensitization or healthy control sets, consistent with antigen-driven responses. After repeated subsampling, changes were observed in the strength of the expansion versus patch-test correlation and in the threshold at which the correlation became significant. All patients had alopecia, a presumed autoimmune disease, so their immune response might differ from that of healthy individuals.

The input for sequencing was whole blood, taken in connection with sensitization to the hapten diphenylcyclopropenone (DPC). The TCR comes from a woman aged 18-29 years with alopecia areata. Some clones in this sample may be carry-over from other donors' samples. This sequence uses TRBV4-2 and TRBJ2-5; a weak D assignment points to TRBD1 (6 bases agree). The DNA sequence is as follows: TGTGCCAGCAGCCAAGATTCCAGGGGAGAGACCCAGTACTTC. This is translated as CASSQDSRGETQYF.